These 20 T cell receptor beta chains originate from one sample sequenced in a study of cytomegalovirus exposure and HLA in healthy donors. The PCR was carried out with 60 Vbeta primers and 13 Jbeta primers. The data were produced by immunoSEQ multiplex PCR, yet TCRdb's version contains in-frame clones alone and is incomplete. Among 100,000 to 150,000 clones, under 90% were seen once, and the ten largest hold about 3.9%. Sequenced sample: PBMCs. All receptors come from a woman between 40 and 55 years old in good health and CMV-seropositive.

CDR3 DNA sequence: TGTGCCAGTAGTATAGTCGACCCAGCGGACTCGAACACCGGGGAGCTGTTTTTT. Protein: CASSIVDPADSNTGELFF. This chain links TRBV19 with TRBJ2-2, with D possibly being TRBD2 (5 bases). The CDR3 sequence is 18 residues long. With 1 base removed from V and 0 bases from J, the gap between germline ends came to 15 bases. Germline-derived CDR1 and CDR2 are LNHDA and SQIVND (reference sequence).

This chain uses TRBV5-4 with TRBJ2-2; 10 bases map to TRBD2. CDR1 is SGHNT and CDR2 is YYREEE in the germline V gene (reference sequence). J lost 2 bases, V lost 4 bases, and 11 bases had no gene match. The CDR3 contains 18 residues. The CDR3 protein is CASSTGLAAHINTGELFF. The CDR3 nucleotides are TGTGCCAGCAGCACCGGACTAGCGGCCCATATAAACACCGGGGAGCTGTTTTTT.

The chain carries TRBV2 and TRBJ2-5; the D gene is possibly TRBD1 (5 bases). Trimming removed 6 bases at V and 2 bases at J, with 10 bases between. Germline V gene lookup returns CDR1 SNHLY and CDR2 FYNNEI. This CDR3 is built from 13 residues. The CDR3 DNA follows: TGTGCCAGCAGCCAAGACAGTCAAGAGACCCAGTACTTC. It is translated as CASSQDSQETQYF.

The chain recombines TRBV19 with TRBJ2-2; 9 nucleotides match TRBD2. The CDR3 loop spans 15 amino acids. The germline V gene encodes CDR1 LNHDA and CDR2 SQIVND (reference sequence). Trimming cost V 4 bases and J 7 bases; bases outside gene matches: 7. CDR3: CASSTLAGSDGELFF. The CDR3 DNA sequence: TGTGCCAGTAGTACCCTAGCGGGGAGCGACGGGGAGCTGTTTTTT.

This chain uses TRBV5-8 with TRBJ1-2; 12 bases agree with TRBD1. Germline CDR1 SGHTS, CDR2 YDEGEE. The CDR3 spans 18 residues. With 2 bases clipped from V and 1 base from J, the junction kept 9 bases outside the gene matches. CDR3 coding DNA: TGTGCCAGCAGCTTAACGTCGGGGACAGGGGGCCATAACTATGGCTACACCTTC. Translation gives CASSLTSGTGGHNYGYTF.

The DNA of the CDR3 is TGTGCCAGCAGTGAACCAGGGAACTATGGCTACACCTTC. Protein: CASSEPGNYGYTF. The J gene is TRBJ1-2, the V gene TRBV6-1; possibly TRBD1 for D (5 bases). The CDR3 is 13 amino acids. The V gene's germline CDR1 is MNHNS and CDR2 SASEGT. V lost 2 bases to trimming and J lost 2 bases, with 6 bases between them.

This chain connects TRBV18 to TRBJ2-1, with TRBD1 as a possible D gene (6 bases). CDR3 length equals 17 residues. Trimming shortened V by 0 bases and J by 2 bases, and 14 bases separated the two germline ends. Germline lookup yields CDR1 KGHSH and CDR2 LQKENI. The DNA of the CDR3 is TGTGCCAGCTCACCACCCAACCACAGGGCCACCTACAATGAGCAGTTCTTC. It is translated as CASSPPNHRATYNEQFF.

The J gene is TRBJ2-7, the V gene TRBV28; 8 bases line up with TRBD2. The length of the CDR3 is 17 residues. From germline, CDR1 is MDHEN and CDR2 SYDVKM. Trimming removed 2 bases from V and 3 bases from J; junction bases left unmatched: 12. CDR3 sequence (DNA): TGTGCCAGCAGTTTACCCAGCGGGAGCCCCGTCGACTACGAGCAGTACTTC. This translates into CASSLPSGSPVDYEQYF.

This chain connects TRBV9 to TRBJ2-1; 8 bases line up with TRBD2. Germline-derived CDR1 and CDR2 are SGDLS and YYNGEE. CDR3 length: 17 amino acids. Unmatched junction bases numbered 12, after V lost 4 bases and J lost 3 bases. The CDR3 loop is CASSSPSGTRFYNEQFF. The CDR3 region has the DNA TGTGCCAGCAGCTCCCCGTCCGGGACTAGGTTCTACAATGAGCAGTTCTTC. Full variable domain (missing parts from reference TRBV9 and TRBJ2-1): DSGVTQTPKHLITATGQRVTLRCSPRSGDLSVYWYQQSLDQGLQFLIQYYNGEERAKGNILERFSAQQFPDLHSELNLSSLELGDSALYFCASSSPSGTRFYNEQFFGPGTRLTVL.

The V and J genes are TRBV20-1 and TRBJ1-1; D is unresolved. CDR3 length: 11 residues. Germline CDR1 and CDR2: DFQATT and SNEGSKA (reference sequence). Trimming took off 3 bases at V and 6 bases at J, with 8 bases between the two ends. The CDR3 DNA follows: TGCAGTGCTAGGCCCACTCCTGAAGCTTTCTTT. Its protein product is CSARPTPEAFF.

This chain links TRBV7-9 with TRBJ2-1, with 10 bases that match TRBD2. The CDR3 covers 19 residues. The V gene's germline CDR1 is SEHNR and CDR2 FQNEAQ (reference sequence). The V gene end was trimmed by 1 base and the J gene end by 2 bases; junction bases not matched to a gene: 11. CDR3 protein: CASSLVILAGDRTYNEQFF. The CDR3 DNA sequence: TGTGCCAGCAGCTTAGTCATCCTAGCGGGGGACCGTACCTACAATGAGCAGTTCTTC.

The rearrangement links TRBV19 to TRBJ1-2, with a tentative D call TRBD1 (6 bases). Looked up from germline, CDR1 is LNHDA and CDR2 is SQIVND (reference sequence). Trimming stripped 4 bases from V and 3 bases from J, with 15 bases between. The CDR3 length is 15 residues. The CDR3 DNA is TGTGCCAGTAGTACCCTTTCAGGGGAACACTATGGCTACACCTTC. It codes for CASSTLSGEHYGYTF.

The rearrangement joins TRBV7-9 to TRBJ2-2, with TRBD1 identical over 9 bases. Germline V gives CDR1 SEHNR, CDR2 FQNEAQ (reference sequence). The ends lost 2 bases at V and 2 bases at J; junction bases unmatched: 0. CDR3 length equals 15 residues. This CDR3 is CASSLTGGNTGELFF. The DNA for the CDR3 is TGTGCCAGCAGCTTAACAGGGGGCAACACCGGGGAGCTGTTTTTT. Looking up the rest from reference TRBV7-9 and TRBJ2-2 gives the full variable domain: DTGVSQNPRHKITKRGQNVTFRCDPISEHNRLYWYRQTLGQGPEFLTYFQNEAQLEKSRLLSDRFSAERPKGSFSTLEIQRTEQGDSAMYLCASSLTGGNTGELFFGEGSRLTVL.

The chain has TRBV9 and TRBJ1-1; TRBD1 matches 9 bases. The CDR3 covers 15 residues. Germline V gene lookup returns CDR1 SGDLS and CDR2 YYNGEE. V shed 4 bases and J 3 bases; nucleotides not matched to a gene: 7. The CDR3 spells CASSSTGGSYTEAFF. DNA for the CDR3: TGTGCCAGCAGCTCCACAGGGGGCTCGTACACTGAAGCTTTCTTT.

This rearrangement joins TRBV11-2 to TRBJ2-2, with 11 nucleotides matching TRBD1. The CDR3 length is 15 residues. CDR1 and CDR2 from the germline V gene are SGHAT and FQNNGV. After removal of 7 bases from V and 6 bases from J, the junction contained 7 bases not matched to a gene. Here the CDR3 reads CASTKDRGHSGELFF. DNA for the CDR3: TGTGCCAGCACCAAGGACAGGGGGCACTCCGGGGAGCTGTTTTTT.

J is TRBJ1-2 and V is TRBV7-9, with 7 bases aligning to TRBD1. CDR1 and CDR2 from the germline V gene are SEHNR and FQNEAQ (reference sequence). V shed 4 bases and J 8 bases; nucleotides not matched to a gene: 10. The CDR3 contains 14 residues. CDR3 in amino acids: CASSSSGGEAGYTF. The CDR3, as DNA: TGTGCCAGCAGCTCCTCAGGGGGAGAAGCGGGCTACACCTTC.

The chain is built from TRBV6-5 and TRBJ1-1; the D gene is possibly TRBD1 (5 bases). The germline CDR1 and CDR2 sequences are MNHEY and SVGAGI. Trimming pared 4 bases from V and 3 bases from J, leaving 15 bases between. CDR3 length equals 15 residues. The CDR3 loop is CASSLTGGGYTEAFF. The CDR3 nucleotides read TGTGCCAGCAGTTTAACAGGTGGAGGGTACACTGAAGCTTTCTTT.

The CDR3 loop is CASSPYGTSGSPGELFF. The CDR3 coding sequence is TGCGCCAGCAGCCCCTACGGAACTAGCGGGAGTCCCGGGGAGCTGTTTTTT. The V gene is TRBV5-1, the J gene TRBJ2-2; 11 positions agree with TRBD2. V lost 4 bases to trimming and J lost 6 bases; unmatched junction nucleotides: 11. CDR1 is SGHRS and CDR2 is YFSETQ in the germline V gene. The CDR3 loop spans 17 amino acids.

A note on this clone: One end of the junction varies from germline; a read error may be responsible. This sequence joins TRBV7-7 and TRBJ2-1; TRBD1 might be the D (6 bases). The germline gives CDR1 SSHAT, CDR2 FNYEAQ (reference sequence). This CDR3 is built from 15 residues. The chain's CDR3 is CASSAGVGTLNEQFF. The CDR3 DNA reads as TGTGCTAGCAGCGCAGGGGTGGGAACCCTCAATGAGCAGTTCTTC.

V usage is TRBV30 and J usage is TRBJ1-5; D may be TRBD1 (5 bases). Trimming left V 5 bases short and J 1 base short, with 6 bases between. The CDR3 sequence is 12 residues long. CDR1 and CDR2 from the germline V gene are GTSNPN and SVGIG (reference sequence). In nucleotides, the CDR3 is TGTGCCTGGGGACAAAGCAATCAGCCCCAGCATTTT. It codes for CAWGQSNQPQHF.